A single sample is the source of the 26 T cell receptor beta chains below, sequenced in a study of beta chain features in type 1 diabetes. The isolated RNA, all of it, was reverse transcribed, so expressed TCRB transcripts were what got sequenced. The method was immunoSEQ multiplex PCR; TCRdb's version includes in-frame clones alone and lacks a portion of them. The sample carries hundreds of thousands of clones, approximately 30% recorded once. The sample was naive CD4+ T cells from blood. The origin of the receptors is a man younger than 35 in good health.

The chain uses TRBV4-3 and TRBJ1-2; 12 nucleotides align to TRBD1. This CDR3 region has 16 residues. V was clipped by 3 bases and J by 5 bases; unmatched bases: 7. In germline, CDR1 is LGHNA, CDR2 YSLEER. The CDR3 loop reads CASSHGGQGASYGYTF. The CDR3 DNA reads as TGCGCCAGCAGCCATGGGGGACAGGGGGCGAGTTATGGCTACACCTTC.

This clone was observed a handful of times. The chain combines TRBV9 with TRBJ2-1; D is perhaps TRBD2 (6 bases). The CDR3 totals 15 residues. Deletions cut 0 bases from V and 2 bases from J, with 9 bases between. From germline, CDR1 is SGDLS and CDR2 YYNGEE. The CDR3 coding sequence is TGTGCCAGCAGCGTAGCGGGAGATACCTACAATGAGCAGTTCTTC. Its translation: CASSVAGDTYNEQFF.

The genes are TRBV7-2 and TRBJ1-2; weak D call: TRBD1 (5 bases). With 3 bases removed from V and 4 bases from J, the gap between germline ends came to 6 bases. The CDR3 sequence is 12 residues long. Germline V gives CDR1 SGHTA, CDR2 FQGNSA. CDR3 in DNA: TGTGCCAGCAGCTTTGGGGGCTATGGCTACACCTTC. Amino acids: CASSFGGYGYTF. Together with reference TRBV7-2 and TRBJ1-2, the CDR3 gives the full variable domain: GAGVSQSPSNKVTEKGKDVELRCDPISGHTALYWYRQSLGQGLEFLIYFQGNSAPDKSGLPSDRFSAERTGGSVSTLTIQRTQQEDSAVYLCASSFGGYGYTFGSGTRLTVV.

The V call is TRBV2, the J call TRBJ1-1, with a possible D match to TRBD1 (5 bases). Deletions cut 10 bases from V and 3 bases from J, with 12 bases between. CDR1 is SNHLY and CDR2 is FYNNEI in the germline V gene. This CDR3 is built from 12 residues. CDR3 protein: CATKGDHTEAFF. The CDR3 DNA reads TGTGCCACCAAAGGGGACCACACTGAAGCTTTCTTT.

V usage is TRBV30 and J usage is TRBJ2-7, with TRBD2 matching 12 bases. With V trimmed by 3 bases and J by 7 bases, 7 bases remained unmatched. The CDR3 runs to 14 residues. Germline CDR1 is GTSNPN and CDR2 is SVGIG (reference sequence). CDR3 residues: CAWRGAGTSGEQYF. The DNA for the CDR3 is TGTGCCTGGAGGGGAGCCGGGACTAGCGGGGAGCAGTACTTC.

The CDR3, as DNA: TGTGCCAGCAGCGTAGACTGGTTACGGCAAGAGACCCAGTACTTC. Protein sequence: CASSVDWLRQETQYF. The chain is built from TRBV9 and TRBJ2-5; unclear D gene. Trimming stripped 0 bases from V and 2 bases from J, with 11 bases between. CDR3 length equals 15 residues. The germline gives CDR1 SGDLS, CDR2 YYNGEE.

This clone was counted between two and nine times. The chain carries TRBV11-2 and TRBJ2-7; 8 nucleotides align to TRBD1. The junction had 7 bases not matched to a gene; V was cut back by 0 bases and J by 3 bases. Germline assignment: CDR1 SGHAT and CDR2 FQNNGV. The CDR3 extends over 16 amino acids. CDR3: CASSLDRTGLSYEQYF. Here the CDR3 DNA reads TGTGCCAGCAGCTTAGATCGGACAGGGCTTAGCTACGAGCAGTACTTC.

J is TRBJ1-2 and V is TRBV30; unclear D gene. Trimming shortened V by 5 bases and J by 2 bases, and 15 bases separated the two germline ends. Germline values: CDR1 GTSNPN, CDR2 SVGIG (reference sequence). The CDR3 sequence is 14 residues long. Here the CDR3 DNA reads TGTGCCTGGTGCCCACCGCAGGACAACTATGGCTACACCTTC. Encoded protein: CAWCPPQDNYGYTF.

This chain connects TRBV9 to TRBJ2-1; 7 nucleotides align to TRBD2. This CDR3 is 16 amino acids long. The ends lost 1 base at V and 0 bases at J; junction bases unmatched: 4. In germline, CDR1 is SGDLS, CDR2 YYNGEE. CDR3 region: CASSVLAASSYNEQFF. The CDR3 DNA sequence: TGTGCCAGCAGCGTACTAGCGGCTAGCTCCTACAATGAGCAGTTCTTC.

With regard to this clone: This CDR3 is also generated by other DNA sequences in the sample. The genes are TRBV10-3 and TRBJ2-7, with 7 bases matching TRBD2. The CDR3 consists of 11 residues. Trimming removed 7 bases from V and 7 bases from J; junction bases left unmatched: 4. Germline CDR1 ENHRY, CDR2 SYGVKD. The CDR3 region is CAITGGGEQYF. In DNA, the CDR3 is TGTGCCATCACGGGGGGAGGGGAGCAGTACTTC.

V is TRBV7-8 and J is TRBJ2-3; D not resolved. The length of the CDR3 is 16 residues. The germline V and J ends were trimmed by 4 bases and 1 base, with 15 bases remaining between them. From germline, CDR1 is SGHVS and CDR2 FQNEAQ. CDR3 protein: CASSSLRPSGTDTQYF. CDR3 sequence (DNA): TGTGCCAGCAGCTCTTTGAGGCCATCTGGCACAGATACGCAGTATTTT.

This clone was seen more than once but under ten times. The chain links TRBV29-1 to TRBJ2-7; the D is unclear. V gave up 2 bases and J gave up 4 bases, with 9 bases separating them. The CDR3 is 12 amino acids. Germline-derived CDR1 and CDR2 are SQVTM and ANQGSEA. CDR3: CSVENLRYEQYF. The CDR3 DNA is TGCAGCGTTGAAAACTTACGGTACGAGCAGTACTTC.

This clone was observed a handful of times. This CDR3 is also generated by other DNA sequences in the sample. The chain uses TRBV30 and TRBJ2-4; D is unclear. With 2 bases removed from V and 1 base from J, the gap between germline ends came to 6 bases. CDR3 length: 13 residues. The germline V gene has CDR1 GTSNPN and CDR2 SVGIG (reference sequence). CDR3 region: CAWSLVAKNIQYF. CDR3 coding DNA: TGTGCCTGGAGTCTAGTGGCCAAAAACATTCAGTACTTC.

This clone has just a few counts. CDR3 region: CSARDQATQYF. CDR3 in DNA: TGCAGTGCTAGAGATCAGGCTACGCAGTATTTT. V and J are TRBV20-1 and TRBJ2-3, with D unclear. The germline CDR1 and CDR2 sequences are DFQATT and SNEGSKA (reference sequence). The CDR3 sequence is 11 residues long. V gave up 0 bases and J gave up 8 bases, with 6 bases separating them.

The V and J genes are TRBV7-9 and TRBJ2-7; TRBD1 matches at 7 bases. Trimming removed 0 bases from V and 3 bases from J; junction bases left unmatched: 8. The CDR3 sequence is 16 residues long. From germline, CDR1 is SEHNR and CDR2 FQNEAQ (reference sequence). CDR3 region: CASSLALVGQNYEQYF. CDR3 bases: TGTGCCAGCAGCTTAGCACTGGTGGGACAGAACTACGAGCAGTACTTC. The variable domain in full, completed from reference TRBV7-9 and TRBJ2-7, reads DTGVSQNPRHKITKRGQNVTFRCDPISEHNRLYWYRQTLGQGPEFLTYFQNEAQLEKSRLLSDRFSAERPKGSFSTLEIQRTEQGDSAMYLCASSLALVGQNYEQYFGPGTRLTVT.

The chain links TRBV7-2 to TRBJ2-7; 10 bases agree with TRBD1. The CDR3 sequence is 19 residues long. Per germline, CDR1 SGHTA and CDR2 FQGNSA. V lost 5 bases and J lost 0; bases outside the gene matches: 16. The CDR3 DNA reads TGTGCCAGCAGCCTCATGACAGGGGGCTACACCTCTAGCTCCTACGAGCAGTACTTC. This encodes CASSLMTGGYTSSSYEQYF.

This clone has a handful of counts. V usage is TRBV9 and J usage is TRBJ2-7; D is ambiguous. Trimming left V 0 bases short and J 4 bases short, with 14 bases between. CDR1 SGDLS and CDR2 YYNGEE come from the germline V gene. The CDR3 sequence is 15 residues long. Written as DNA, the CDR3 is TGTGCCAGCAGCGTAGAAGGCAGGCCCGAATACGAGCAGTACTTC. Translated, it gives CASSVEGRPEYEQYF.

This clone has only a few counts. The rearrangement uses TRBV11-2 and TRBJ2-3; a weak D match, TRBD2 (6 bases). In germline, CDR1 is SGHAT, CDR2 FQNNGV. There are 15 residues in the CDR3. V was cut by 4 bases and J by 1 base, with 12 bases left in between. CDR3 protein: CASSSGGWGTDTQYF. CDR3 nucleotides: TGTGCCAGCAGCTCCGGGGGATGGGGCACAGATACGCAGTATTTT.

This sequence joins TRBV4-2 and TRBJ2-1; 10 bases are a match to TRBD2. V was pared by 4 bases and J by 8 bases, with 17 bases of the junction left unmatched. Germline V CDR1 and CDR2: LGHNA, YNFKEQ. The CDR3 has 18 amino acids. CDR3 sequence reads: CASSPGDGSGRAGDEQFF. The DNA of the CDR3 is TGTGCCAGCAGCCCTGGAGATGGGAGCGGGAGGGCCGGGGATGAGCAGTTCTTC.

The table lists this clone with a few counts. The V call is TRBV9, the J call TRBJ1-2, with unresolved D. Germline CDR1 SGDLS, CDR2 YYNGEE. The V and J ends lost 2 bases and 1 base respectively, with 15 bases between them. This CDR3 contains 16 residues. The CDR3 region is CASSVSGNSLNYGYTF. As DNA, the CDR3 is TGTGCCAGCAGCGTGAGTGGCAACTCGCTTAACTATGGCTACACCTTC.

The chain has TRBV7-2 and TRBJ2-7; D remains ambiguous. There are 13 residues in the CDR3. V lost 4 bases and J lost 5, with 12 bases in between. Germline values: CDR1 SGHTA, CDR2 FQGNSA. The CDR3, as DNA: TGTGCCAGCAGCTCCGGAATAGTCCACGAGCAGTACTTC. Protein: CASSSGIVHEQYF.

This clone has more than one count but fewer than ten. J is TRBJ2-7 and V is TRBV7-2; no firm D call. V was pared by 2 bases and J by 2 bases, with 7 bases between. The CDR3 extends over 13 amino acids. Germline V gene lookup returns CDR1 SGHTA and CDR2 FQGNSA. The CDR3 sequence is CASSLSPAYEQYF. In nucleotides, the CDR3 is TGTGCCAGCAGCTTAAGCCCTGCCTACGAGCAGTACTTC.

This clone came up a few times. The V gene is TRBV6-6, the J gene TRBJ2-7; D uncertain. Germline V lookup: CDR1 MNHNY, CDR2 SVGAGI (reference sequence). Trimming removed 5 bases at V and 5 bases at J, with 10 bases between. This CDR3 is 12 amino acids long. The CDR3 nucleotides are TGTGCCAGCAGTCCCAGACACGACGAGCAGTACTTC. Amino acid sequence: CASSPRHDEQYF.

V and J are TRBV28 and TRBJ2-5, with 9 bases fitting TRBD1. The CDR3 has 16 residues. CDR1 is MDHEN and CDR2 is SYDVKM in the germline V gene. J was trimmed by 5 bases and V by 6 bases; bases with no gene match: 13. CDR3 amino acids: CASRLPPGTGWETQYF. CDR3 in DNA: TGTGCCAGCAGATTGCCCCCCGGGACAGGGTGGGAGACCCAGTACTTC.

This chain connects TRBV4-1 to TRBJ2-7; D is perhaps TRBD1 (6 bases). There are 15 residues in the CDR3. Germline V gene lookup returns CDR1 MGHRA and CDR2 YSYEKL. V was cut by 3 bases and J by 3 bases, with 15 bases left in between. The CDR3 DNA is TGCGCCAGCAGCCACCCCGGTAGGGGGATCTACGAGCAGTACTTC. This translates into CASSHPGRGIYEQYF.

This clone has more than one count but fewer than ten. The chain combines TRBV29-1 with TRBJ2-3; 8 bases fit TRBD2. Germline V CDR1 and CDR2: SQVTM, ANQGSEA. V gave up 3 bases and J gave up 3 bases; unmatched junction bases: 8. The CDR3 is 15 amino acids. The DNA of the CDR3 is TGCAGCGTTGACGGGGCAGCGGGAGCAACAGATACGCAGTATTTT. Protein product: CSVDGAAGATDTQYF.